This entry lists 24 T cell receptor beta chains sequenced from one sample in a study of T-cell reconstitution after alpha-beta-depleted transplantation in children. Researchers prepared the TCRbeta library using unique molecular identifiers, the study reports. In TCRdb, the PCR reads were re-called with MiXCR into one record per CDR3 protein. The repertoire holds fewer than 130,000 distinct CDR3 sequences, with about a tenth as singletons. The sample consisted of PBMCs from the stem cell graft donor, taken from the stem cell graft. The receptor set was obtained from a human donor who donated a stem cell graft to a child with acute lymphoblastic leukemia.

There are many counts of this clonotype. This sequence joins TRBV5-1 and TRBJ2-3, with D possibly matching TRBD2 (5 bases). The CDR3 consists of 18 residues. CDR1 is SGHRS and CDR2 is YFSETQ in the germline V gene. V lost 3 bases and J lost 6, with 26 bases in between. The CDR3 DNA is TGCGCCAGCAGCTCACCTCCAAGCCCCAAGTTGGACTCCGATACGCAGTATTTT. It specifies CASSSPPSPKLDSDTQYF.

Remarks on this clonotype: Just one base apart from a much larger clone, this may be a read error. The chain links TRBV29-1 to TRBJ1-5; D possibly corresponds to TRBD1 (6 bases). The CDR3 has 13 residues. Germline CDR1 is SQVTM and CDR2 is ANQGSEA. CDR3 amino acids: CSVGGSTGQPHHF. The CDR3 nucleotides are TGCAGCGTGGGAGGTAGTACAGGGCAGCCCCACCATTTT.

This clonotype has a count of ten or more. The rearrangement links TRBV29-1 to TRBJ1-1; D call uncertain. The germline V gene encodes CDR1 SQVTM and CDR2 ANQGSEA. V lost 4 bases, J lost 4 bases, and 7 bases lay in between. The CDR3 is made up of 11 amino acids. The DNA for the CDR3 is TGCAGCGTTGTCCCGAGCACTGAAGCTTTCTTT. Protein sequence: CSVVPSTEAFF. Full variable domain (missing parts from reference TRBV29-1 and TRBJ1-1): SAVISQKPSRDICQRGTSLTIQCQVDSQVTMMFWYRQQPGQSLTLIATANQGSEATYESGFVIDKFPISRPNLTFSTLTVSNMSPEDSSIYLCSVVPSTEAFFGQGTRLTVV.

This clonotype was counted ten times or more. The gene calls are TRBV10-3 and TRBJ2-7; 7 positions match TRBD2. Unmatched junction bases numbered 8, after V lost 6 bases and J lost 3 bases. The CDR3 runs 14 residues. From germline, CDR1 is ENHRY and CDR2 SYGVKD. The CDR3 DNA reads TGTGCCATCAGCCCGACTAGCCTGGTCTACGAGCAGTACTTC. This encodes CAISPTSLVYEQYF.

There are many counts of this clonotype. This sequence joins TRBV7-6 and TRBJ2-7, with 12 nucleotides matching TRBD1. With 0 bases clipped from V and 5 bases from J, the junction kept 11 bases outside the gene matches. This CDR3 is 18 amino acids long. CDR1 is SGHVS, CDR2 FNYEAQ, per germline. Written as DNA, the CDR3 is TGTGCCAGCAGCTTAGCCCCTATAGCGGGACAGGGGGCTAACGAGCAGTACTTC. Translation: CASSLAPIAGQGANEQYF.

There are many counts of this clonotype. The gene calls are TRBV5-6 and TRBJ2-5; TRBD2 matches at 9 bases. The germline gives CDR1 SGHDT, CDR2 YYEEEE. CDR3 length equals 16 residues. V shed 0 bases and J 0 bases; nucleotides not matched to a gene: 3. The chain's CDR3 is CASSLALAGYQETQYF. The CDR3 DNA sequence: TGTGCCAGCAGCTTGGCCCTAGCGGGGTACCAAGAGACCCAGTACTTC.

This clonotype was seen at least ten times. The CDR3 DNA reads as TGTGCCAGCAGCTTAGGGGGGACAGTGAGAACCTACGAGCAGTACTTC. Protein sequence: CASSLGGTVRTYEQYF. V and J are TRBV7-2 and TRBJ2-7, with 7 bases that match TRBD1. V gave up 1 base and J gave up 2 bases; unmatched junction bases: 8. Germline assignment: CDR1 SGHTA and CDR2 FQGNSA. CDR3 length: 16 residues.

This clonotype has ten or more counts. The chain employs TRBV12-3 or TRBV12-4 and TRBJ2-7, with TRBD2 matching 7 bases. The ends lost 3 bases at V and 5 bases at J; junction bases unmatched: 4. This CDR3 has 13 residues. The CDR3: CASSLGGVNEQYF. The DNA of the CDR3 is TGTGCCAGCAGTTTGGGAGGGGTCAACGAGCAGTACTTC.

CDR3 sequence: CSAGGGLNTEAFF. In nucleotides, the CDR3 is TGCAGCGCCGGAGGGGGGCTGAACACTGAAGCTTTCTTT. The chain combines TRBV29-1 with TRBJ1-1; D might be TRBD1 (6 bases). Trimming left V 7 bases short and J 0 bases short, with 12 bases between. Germline V gene sequence: CDR1 SQVTM, CDR2 ANQGSEA. The CDR3 sequence is 13 residues long.

By sample share, this clonotype is medium-sized. The V gene is TRBV4-3, the J gene TRBJ1-5; no clear D. The CDR3 sequence is 14 residues long. V lost 0 bases and J 9 bases, leaving 12 bases between the germline ends. The V gene's germline CDR1 is LGHNA and CDR2 YSLEER. The CDR3 coding sequence is TGCGCCAGCAGCCAAGATTACGAGGTAGGGCCCCAGCATTTT. This gives the protein CASSQDYEVGPQHF.

In this sample, this clonotype turned up many times. The chain is built from TRBV10-2 and TRBJ1-2, with 12 bases fitting TRBD1. Germline CDR1 reads WSHSY; CDR2 reads SAAADI. The CDR3 has 14 amino acids. Losses at the gene ends were 6 bases for V and 6 bases for J; bases not matched to a gene: 5. CDR3 sequence reads: CASSAGTGGDGYTF. Written as DNA, the CDR3 is TGCGCCAGCAGCGCCGGGACAGGGGGCGATGGCTACACCTTC.

This clonotype was counted at least ten times. In nucleotides, the CDR3 is TGCAGTGCTTATCGGCCGGGAAACACTGAAGCTTTCTTT. It specifies CSAYRPGNTEAFF. The chain recombines TRBV20-1 with TRBJ1-1; the D is unclear. From germline, CDR1 is DFQATT and CDR2 SNEGSKA (reference sequence). Trimming removed 5 bases from V and 2 bases from J, with 12 bases in between. The CDR3 runs 13 residues.

The V call is TRBV19, the J call TRBJ2-7, with 11 bases lining up with TRBD2. This CDR3 contains 13 residues. Germline V CDR1 and CDR2: LNHDA, SQIVND (reference sequence). V lost 7 bases, J lost 6 bases, and 5 bases stayed unmatched. The CDR3: CASTTSGKSEQYF. CDR3 sequence (DNA): TGTGCCAGTACGACTAGCGGGAAGAGCGAGCAGTACTTC.

The rearrangement links TRBV6-5 to TRBJ1-6; TRBD1 matches 8 bases. The CDR3 sequence is 15 residues long. Germline CDR1 and CDR2: MNHEY and SVGAGI. The V segment lost 0 bases and the J segment 9 bases; nucleotides outside the gene matches: 4. The CDR3 sequence: CASSYSTGGISPLHF. The CDR3 nucleotides read TGTGCCAGCAGTTACTCAACAGGGGGAATTTCACCCCTCCACTTT.

This clonotype was counted ten times or more. V gene TRBV12-3 or TRBV12-4 combines with J gene TRBJ1-3, with D perhaps matching TRBD1 (5 bases). V shed 5 bases and J shed 11 bases, with 19 bases lying between them. The CDR3 length is 14 residues. The CDR3: CASSPRGSSPAIYF. CDR3 bases: TGTGCCAGCAGTCCGAGGGGTAGCTCACCGGCCATATATTTT.

This clonotype appeared many times. The rearrangement joins TRBV11-2 to TRBJ2-7; 7 nucleotides line up with TRBD1. Trimming removed 5 bases from V and 2 bases from J; junction bases left unmatched: 6. Germline CDR1 and CDR2: SGHAT and FQNNGV. This CDR3 comprises 14 residues. CDR3 amino acids: CASSDGQATYEQYF. The CDR3 DNA follows: TGTGCCAGCAGCGATGGACAGGCCACCTACGAGCAGTACTTC.

This clonotype was seen ten or more times. The chain has TRBV12-3 or TRBV12-4 and TRBJ2-1; D ambiguous. V shed 6 bases and J shed 0 bases, with 6 bases lying between them. The CDR3 spans 13 residues. The CDR3, as DNA: TGTGCCAGCAGGCCTAGCTCCTACAATGAGCAGTTCTTC. Residues: CASRPSSYNEQFF.

This clonotype was counted at least ten times. The chain recombines TRBV7-2 with TRBJ2-2; maybe TRBD2 (5 bases). The V end lost 1 base, the J end lost 7 bases, and 7 bases lay between the germline ends. The CDR3 runs 13 residues. Germline V gene sequence: CDR1 SGHTA, CDR2 FQGNSA. The CDR3 DNA sequence: TGTGCCAGCAGCTTAGGAGGGATCGGGGAGCTGTTTTTT. It specifies CASSLGGIGELFF.

In its sample, this clonotype was seen many times. The chain links TRBV11-3 to TRBJ2-2; TRBD2 matches at 14 bases. V dropped 5 bases and J dropped 6; count of bases not matched to a gene: 5. Germline assignment: CDR1 SGHNT and CDR2 YENEEA. The CDR3 spans 16 residues. This chain's CDR3 is CASSAGLAGGPGELFF. The DNA for the CDR3 is TGTGCCAGCAGCGCCGGACTAGCGGGAGGACCCGGGGAGCTGTTTTTT.

In this sample, this clonotype turned up many times. The conserved phenylalanine or tryptophan normally closing the CDR3 is absent here, so this likely arose from a read error. The DNA is omitted, as the CDR3 cannot be located on it reliably, and the CDR3 follows TCRdb's listing. This chain joins TRBV4-3 and TRBJ1-1; the D segment call TRBD1 is taken from the table without a DNA check. Germline CDR1 reads LGHNA; CDR2 reads YSLEER. Termini included, the CDR3 measures 15 amino acids. CDR3: CASSQALNTDRTLVA.

This clonotype came up many times. V gene TRBV7-6 combines with J gene TRBJ2-2; possible D gene TRBD1, 5 bases. CDR1 is SGHVS and CDR2 is FNYEAQ in the germline V gene. CDR3 size: 13 residues. V lost 8 bases and J lost 2, with 9 bases in between. The CDR3 coding sequence is TGTGCCAGCGGCAGGGTCAACACCGGGGAGCTGTTTTTT. It codes for CASGRVNTGELFF.

This clonotype occurred many times. The chain uses TRBV2 and TRBJ2-7; D is unresolved. The CDR3 has 12 amino acids. Germline V lookup: CDR1 SNHLY, CDR2 FYNNEI. Trimming took off 6 bases at V and 4 bases at J, with 10 bases between the two ends. The CDR3 nucleotides read TGTGCCAGCAGGGGTGTCAGGTACGAGCAGTACTTC. Translation gives CASRGVRYEQYF.

The sample holds many counts of this clonotype. This rearrangement joins TRBV27 to TRBJ2-1, with a tentative D call TRBD2 (6 bases). The CDR3 extends over 15 amino acids. The germline V gene encodes CDR1 MNHEY and CDR2 SMNVEV (reference sequence). Trimming removed 2 bases from V and 4 bases from J, with 12 bases in between. DNA of the CDR3: TGTGCCAGCAGTTTAGGCGGGGCTGTTTACAATGAGCAGTTCTTC. This gives the protein CASSLGGAVYNEQFF.

There are many counts of this clonotype. Here the CDR3 DNA reads TGTGCCAGCAGCCCACCCTGGGCAGGGATGACTGAAGCTTTCTTT. It codes for CASSPPWAGMTEAFF. This chain links TRBV7-9 with TRBJ1-1, with a weak D call TRBD1 (5 bases). The CDR3 runs to 15 residues. The V and J ends lost 5 bases and 5 bases respectively, with 18 bases between them. The V gene's germline CDR1 is SEHNR and CDR2 FQNEAQ (reference sequence).